Following are 27 T cell receptor beta chains from one sample sequenced in a study of control samples from healthy donors and cancer patients. The data were produced by immunoSEQ multiplex PCR, yet TCRdb's version contains in-frame clones alone and is incomplete. The table has 150,000 or so clones, around 95% seen once. Source material: blood. The receptors come from a man between 35 and 55 years old in good health.

This chain links TRBV10-2 with TRBJ1-6; D is unresolved. This CDR3 is 14 amino acids long. Trimming took off 4 bases at V and 4 bases at J, with 8 bases between the two ends. CDR1 is WSHSY and CDR2 is SAAADI in the germline V gene. The CDR3 protein is CASSVGSYNSPLHF. The CDR3 region has the DNA TGCGCCAGCAGTGTTGGCAGTTATAATTCACCCCTCCACTTT.

This chain links TRBV5-6 with TRBJ1-1; TRBD1 is a possible D gene (5 bases). The CDR3 covers 13 residues. The V gene's germline CDR1 is SGHDT and CDR2 YYEEEE. The germline V and J ends were trimmed by 0 bases and 4 bases, with 7 bases remaining between them. For the CDR3, the DNA is TGTGCCAGCAGCTTGGGGGACGGCACTGAAGCTTTCTTT. Its translation is CASSLGDGTEAFF.

The chain joins TRBV27 to TRBJ1-2, with D perhaps TRBD1 (6 bases). Trimming left V 3 bases short and J 0 bases short, with 17 bases between. The CDR3 has 17 amino acids. Germline CDR1 is MNHEY and CDR2 is SMNVEV (reference sequence). The CDR3 protein is CASSFSAGALANYGYTF. The CDR3 DNA reads TGTGCCAGCAGTTTTAGTGCGGGGGCACTAGCTAACTATGGCTACACCTTC.

V usage is TRBV27 and J usage is TRBJ1-2; D gene ambiguous. CDR1 is MNHEY and CDR2 is SMNVEV in the germline V gene (reference sequence). Trimming removed 2 bases from V and 4 bases from J, with 11 bases in between. The CDR3 extends over 14 amino acids. The CDR3 spells CASSLRKGGYGYTF. In DNA form, the CDR3 reads TGTGCCAGCAGTTTAAGGAAGGGTGGCTATGGCTACACCTTC.

This clone was observed once. The V and J genes are TRBV4-1 and TRBJ2-7; a possible D gene is TRBD1 (6 bases). This CDR3 has 14 residues. The V end lost 2 bases, the J end lost 3 bases, and 11 bases lay between the germline ends. The germline V gene encodes CDR1 MGHRA and CDR2 YSYEKL. The CDR3 spells CASSQTGTLYEQYF. The CDR3 DNA sequence: TGCGCCAGCAGCCAAACCGGGACACTCTACGAGCAGTACTTC.

The chain carries TRBV11-2 and TRBJ1-1, with 7 bases fitting TRBD1. Trimming cost V 5 bases and J 1 base; bases outside gene matches: 10. The CDR3 spans 16 residues. Per the germline V gene, CDR1 is SGHAT and CDR2 is FQNNGV. The CDR3 nucleotides are TGTGCCAGCAGCCCTCAGACAGGGACTAAGAACACTGAAGCTTTCTTT. Protein product: CASSPQTGTKNTEAFF.

The V and J genes are TRBV18 and TRBJ2-7; 7 bases are shared with TRBD1. Germline trimming cut 1 base from V and 2 bases from J; bases unmatched to any gene: 5. The CDR3 runs to 15 residues. CDR1 and CDR2 (germline): KGHSH, LQKENI. CDR3 coding DNA: TGTGCCAGCTCACCACGACGACAGGGAGCCTACGAGCAGTACTTC. This gives the protein CASSPRRQGAYEQYF.

CDR3 amino acids: CASSPFPLGSGGTEAFF. CDR3 DNA: TGCGCCAGCAGCCCCTTTCCCTTGGGTTCTGGGGGAACTGAAGCTTTCTTT. The V gene is TRBV4-1, the J gene TRBJ1-1, with a weak D call TRBD1 (5 bases). The CDR3 has 17 residues. Germline values: CDR1 MGHRA, CDR2 YSYEKL. The V end lost 4 bases, the J end lost 5 bases, and 23 bases lay between the germline ends.

This chain uses TRBV15 with TRBJ1-4; 7 bases map to TRBD1. J was trimmed by 6 bases and V by 0 bases; bases with no gene match: 10. The CDR3 totals 17 residues. Germline-derived CDR1 and CDR2 are LNHNV and YYDKDF (reference sequence). CDR3 nucleotide sequence: TGTGCCACCAGCAGAGATAAAATCGCAGGGGGTGATGAAAAACTGTTTTTT. Translating it yields CATSRDKIAGGDEKLFF.

V usage is TRBV19 and J usage is TRBJ1-1, with D maybe TRBD1 (6 bases). V was cut by 11 bases and J by 0 bases, with 13 bases left in between. The CDR3 totals 13 residues. Germline-derived CDR1 and CDR2 are LNHDA and SQIVND (reference sequence). The CDR3 reads CAVSGTMNTEAFF. The CDR3 DNA follows: TGTGCCGTATCAGGGACAATGAACACTGAAGCTTTCTTT.

This chain connects TRBV19 to TRBJ1-3; perhaps TRBD1 as D (5 bases). The V end lost 9 bases, the J end lost 0 bases, and 24 bases lay between the germline ends. Germline V gene data show CDR1 as LNHDA and CDR2 as SQIVND (reference sequence). CDR3 length: 18 residues. In nucleotides, the CDR3 is TGTGCCAGCTCGGGGGGACGGCTCCTCGTCAGCTCTGGAAACACCATATATTTT. This codes for CASSGGRLLVSSGNTIYF.

The chain couples TRBV5-1 to TRBJ2-7; 7 nucleotides match TRBD2. This CDR3 has 15 amino acids. Germline lookup yields CDR1 SGHRS and CDR2 YFSETQ. V shed 0 bases and J 7 bases; nucleotides not matched to a gene: 10. The CDR3 region is CASSLGAGDHREQYF. The CDR3 DNA sequence: TGCGCCAGCAGCTTGGGGGCGGGGGACCACCGGGAGCAGTACTTC.

V is TRBV5-1 and J is TRBJ2-3; D tentatively fits TRBD1 or TRBD2 (5 bases each). Per germline, CDR1 SGHRS and CDR2 YFSETQ. Trimming cost V 2 bases and J 5 bases, with 12 bases left between them. The CDR3 extends over 14 amino acids. CDR3 nucleotides: TGCGCCAGCAGCTTAGGGACGGTGGGAGATACGCAGTATTTT. Translated, it gives CASSLGTVGDTQYF.

The CDR3 coding sequence is TGTGCCATCAGTGAGATTGGAGGCAATCAGCCCCAGCATTTT. Translated, it gives CAISEIGGNQPQHF. The chain uses TRBV10-3 and TRBJ1-5; D not certain. This CDR3 is 14 amino acids long. Per the germline V gene, CDR1 is ENHRY and CDR2 is SYGVKD. V dropped 2 bases and J dropped 2 bases, with 7 bases sitting between them.

V usage is TRBV7-2 and J usage is TRBJ1-1, with 8 bases matching TRBD1. Per the germline V gene, CDR1 is SGHTA and CDR2 is FQGNSA. This CDR3 comprises 15 residues. Trimming took 1 base from V and 10 from J; bases not matched to a gene: 11. CDR3 sequence reads: CASSLGPGQGSRAFF. CDR3 nucleotide sequence: TGTGCCAGCAGCTTAGGTCCAGGACAGGGTTCCCGAGCTTTCTTT.

This chain connects TRBV4-1 to TRBJ1-5; D possibly corresponds to TRBD1 (5 bases). V was cut by 3 bases and J by 7 bases, with 13 bases left in between. CDR3 length equals 14 residues. Germline V gives CDR1 MGHRA, CDR2 YSYEKL. The CDR3, as DNA: TGCGCCAGCAGCCAGGGACGGTTCGAGCAGCCCCAGCATTTT. It is translated as CASSQGRFEQPQHF.

V is TRBV6-4 and J is TRBJ1-2; D is unresolved. The CDR3 spans 13 residues. Germline V gene lookup returns CDR1 MRHNA and CDR2 SNTAGT. The V gene lost 5 bases and the J gene lost 4 bases, with 11 bases spanning the gap. For the CDR3, the DNA is TGTGCCAGCAGTTTGCAGGAGGGCTATGGCTACACCTTC. It codes for CASSLQEGYGYTF.

This clone was seen a single time. CDR3 amino acids: CASSGEGSSYEQYF. CDR3 coding DNA: TGTGCCAGTAGTGGGGAGGGTTCCTCCTACGAGCAGTACTTC. The rearrangement links TRBV19 to TRBJ2-7; TRBD2 agrees at 7 bases. The CDR3 contains 14 residues. CDR1 and CDR2 from the germline V gene are LNHDA and SQIVND (reference sequence). Trimming at V came to 5 bases and at J to 0 bases, leaving 4 bases not matched to a gene. The full variable domain, in which reference TRBV19 and TRBJ2-7 provide the parts outside the CDR3, is DGGITQSPKYLFRKEGQNVTLSCEQNLNHDAMYWYRQDPGQGLRLIYYSQIVNDFQKGDIAEGYSVSREKKESFPLTVTSAQKNPTAFYLCASSGEGSSYEQYFGPGTRLTVT.

The chain has TRBV24-1 and TRBJ1-5; D might be TRBD1 (5 bases). The CDR3 is 18 amino acids. The germline CDR1 and CDR2 sequences are KGHDR and SFDVKD. The V end was cut by 0 bases, the J end by 3 bases, with 17 bases between. CDR3 residues: CATSDLGRGRGNNQPQHF. CDR3 coding DNA: TGTGCCACCAGTGATTTGGGGAGGGGTAGAGGGAACAATCAGCCCCAGCATTTT.

The chain uses TRBV9 and TRBJ1-4; 10 nucleotides line up with TRBD1. CDR3 size: 15 residues. CDR1 and CDR2 (germline): SGDLS, YYNGEE. J gave up 4 bases and V 3 bases, and 3 bases lay outside the gene matches. CDR3 DNA: TGTGCCAGCAGCGCGGGGACAGGGGTTAATGAAAAACTGTTTTTT. Translated: CASSAGTGVNEKLFF.

This chain joins TRBV7-9 and TRBJ1-6; perhaps TRBD1 as D (5 bases). V was pared by 5 bases and J by 4 bases, with 21 bases between. Germline lookup yields CDR1 SEHNR and CDR2 FQNEAQ (reference sequence). This CDR3 comprises 18 residues. CDR3 region: CASSPTLGTGAYNSPLHF. CDR3 nucleotide sequence: TGTGCCAGCAGCCCCACCTTGGGAACCGGGGCTTATAATTCACCCCTCCACTTT.

The chain recombines TRBV5-1 with TRBJ2-2; 11 bases map to TRBD1. The CDR3 is 16 amino acids. Losses at the gene ends were 3 bases for V and 7 bases for J; bases not matched to a gene: 8. CDR1 is SGHRS, CDR2 YFSETQ, per germline. For the CDR3, the DNA is TGCGCCAGCAGCTCCTCCGGGACAGGGGGGTTCGGGGAGCTGTTTTTT. Residues: CASSSSGTGGFGELFF.

V is TRBV7-6 and J is TRBJ1-1; the D gene is possibly TRBD1 (5 bases). The V end lost 1 base, the J end lost 4 bases, and 19 bases lay between the germline ends. The V gene's germline CDR1 is SGHVS and CDR2 FNYEAQ. The CDR3 contains 17 residues. CDR3 bases: TGTGCCAGCAGCTTAGAAGGGTTGGAGACAGTTGTCACTGAAGCTTTCTTT. Its protein is CASSLEGLETVVTEAFF.

The chain combines TRBV6-2 or TRBV6-3 with TRBJ2-1; D tentatively fits TRBD1 or TRBD2 (5 bases each). The CDR3 runs 13 residues. Germline V gene lookup returns CDR1 MNHEY and CDR2 SVGEGT. The germline V and J ends were trimmed by 4 bases and 7 bases, with 11 bases remaining between them. The CDR3 here is CASSFVRENEQFF. The CDR3 DNA reads as TGTGCCAGCAGTTTTGTCAGGGAGAATGAGCAGTTCTTC.

The chain carries TRBV7-9 and TRBJ1-2; D possibly corresponds to TRBD1 (6 bases). Germline CDR1 SEHNR, CDR2 FQNEAQ (reference sequence). Deletions cut 1 base from V and 8 bases from J, with 11 bases between. The length of the CDR3 is 13 residues. The CDR3 DNA sequence: TGTGCCAGCAGCTTAGGGGGGCTGGGAGGCTACACCTTC. This codes for CASSLGGLGGYTF.

The chain couples TRBV28 to TRBJ2-2; unclear D gene. The V gene lost 3 bases and the J gene lost 5 bases, with 13 bases spanning the gap. The CDR3 extends over 15 amino acids. Germline CDR1 reads MDHEN; CDR2 reads SYDVKM. CDR3 region: CASSLPPLGTGELFF. Written as DNA, the CDR3 is TGTGCCAGCAGTTTGCCCCCCTTGGGGACCGGGGAGCTGTTTTTT.

The chain employs TRBV25-1 and TRBJ1-2; TRBD1 is a possible D gene (5 bases). The V end lost 4 bases, the J end lost 3 bases, and 15 bases lay between the germline ends. CDR3 length: 15 residues. CDR1 is MGHDK and CDR2 is SYGVNS in the germline V gene. CDR3 DNA sequence: TGTGCCAGCAGTGGCCTGGATGCGGGGCACTATGGCTACACCTTC. Translating it yields CASSGLDAGHYGYTF.